One and the same sample provided the 4 T cell receptor beta chains below, sequenced in a study of T cell clones after liver transplantation. The protocol was immunoSEQ multiplex PCR, while the TCRdb copy is restricted to in-frame clones and leaves out a portion. The data hold 98,000 or so clones, with around 86% observed a single time. The source was CD4+ T cells from blood, collected before liver transplant. These receptors were collected from a human donor who received a liver transplant.

The chain recombines TRBV11-2 with TRBJ1-3; 7 positions match TRBD1. CDR1 and CDR2 from the germline V gene are SGHAT and FQNNGV. CDR3 length: 17 amino acids. The trim removed 2 bases at V and 4 bases at J, leaving 11 bases unmatched. CDR3 residues: CASSLIPAGGLGNTIYF. In DNA form, the CDR3 reads TGTGCCAGCAGCTTAATTCCGGCAGGGGGTCTAGGAAACACCATATATTTT.

The gene calls are TRBV4-2 and TRBJ2-7, with 11 positions matching TRBD2. Germline CDR1 reads LGHNA; CDR2 reads YNFKEQ. Unmatched junction bases numbered 16, after V lost 4 bases and J lost 2 bases. The CDR3 runs to 19 residues. Here the CDR3 reads CASSRDPTSGGAQTYEQYF. DNA for the CDR3: TGTGCCAGCAGCCGCGACCCTACTAGCGGGGGAGCCCAAACCTACGAGCAGTACTTC.

V and J are TRBV7-3 and TRBJ1-1; D not certain. The V end lost 2 bases, the J end lost 2 bases, and 9 bases lay between the germline ends. CDR3 size: 14 residues. Per the germline V gene, CDR1 is SGHTA and CDR2 is FQGTGA. The CDR3 loop reads CASSLFGSNTEAFF. CDR3 DNA: TGTGCCAGCAGCTTATTCGGCTCTAACACTGAAGCTTTCTTT.

This chain connects TRBV21-1 to TRBJ1-5; the table's D call, TRBD1, has no DNA check behind it. TRBV21-1 is a pseudogene locus. The CDR3 length is 15 residues. This chain's CDR3 is CASSTDRGHGQPQHF. The CDR3 DNA is TGTGCCAGCAGCACGGACAGGGGGCACGGTCAGCCCCAGCATTTT.